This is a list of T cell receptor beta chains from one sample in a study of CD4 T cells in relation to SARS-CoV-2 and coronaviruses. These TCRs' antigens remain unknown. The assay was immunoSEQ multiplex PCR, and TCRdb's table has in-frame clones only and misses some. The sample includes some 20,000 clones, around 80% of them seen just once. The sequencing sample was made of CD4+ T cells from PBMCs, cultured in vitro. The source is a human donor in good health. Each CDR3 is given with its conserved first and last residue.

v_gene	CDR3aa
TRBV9	CASSVLAANTGELFF
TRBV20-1	CSASRWESYEQYF
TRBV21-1	CASSISGSGYEQYF
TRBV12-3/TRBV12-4	CASRSYFEQFF
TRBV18	CASSPQGLSETQYF
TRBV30	CAWRRQGTGYTF
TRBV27	CASRWDGEAFF
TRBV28	CASSLVSSGRETQYF
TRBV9	CASSVVSGLGGYTF
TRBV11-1	CASSSRDWGDTEAFF
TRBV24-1	CATSDLHSRDEQYF
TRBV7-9	CASSGSYRSEAFF
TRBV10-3	CAITYDRNQPQHF
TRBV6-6	CASRTTQLRATDTQYF
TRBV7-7	CASSLTGSSYNEQFF
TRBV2	CASSDKWGNTEAFF
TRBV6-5	CASSLQGRTYNEQFF
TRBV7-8	CASSLEGSEPYTF
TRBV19	CASSIPGLSNQPQHF
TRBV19	CASSTGYRYNEQFF
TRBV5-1	CASSAGLAGGQETQYF
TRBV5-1	CASSSAGQRADTQYF
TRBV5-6	CASSYRRDRGVGGYTF
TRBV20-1	CSASAGNGYTF
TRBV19	CASKQSSGNTIYF
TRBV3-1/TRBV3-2	CASRSTSGEVYF
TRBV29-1	CSVDRDGGYTF
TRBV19	CASTIGTVNSPLHF
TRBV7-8	CASSHSGEETQYF
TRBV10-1	CASSESLAGDYYEQYF
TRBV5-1	CASSPGSSGFMEQYF
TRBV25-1	CASSEGQTSNEKLFF
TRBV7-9	CASSWGLAENNEQFF
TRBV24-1	CATSDHPTSSLNNEQFF
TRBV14	CASSHILAPTQSTDTQYF
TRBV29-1	CSVTPGNSYEQYF
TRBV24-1	CATSEPASGRAFQYF
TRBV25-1	CASSEYSRRGPNEQFF
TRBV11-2	CASSSGSFGGQETQYF
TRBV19	CASRSGETQYF
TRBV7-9	CASSLGRSGTGDLSEQFF
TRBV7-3	CASSSGTGKTQYF
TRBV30	CAWSMGQETQYF
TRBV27	CASSLSGQTYEQYF
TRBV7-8	CASSRLRQSEQYF
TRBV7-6	CASSLWGEYTGELFF
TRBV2	CASSPGLVPDTQYF
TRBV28	CASRSRGTPQPPEQFF
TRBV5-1	CASSSQQGVGEKLFF
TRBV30	CAWSVRQAEAFF
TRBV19	CASTTGTGNYGYTF
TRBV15	CATSRDLGGNTEAFF
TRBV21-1	CASSPRPLDTQYF
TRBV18	CASSPLFETQYF
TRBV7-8	CASSSREGQETQYF